One sample yielded the 5 T cell receptor beta chains listed below, sequenced in a study of blood T cell repertoires in COVID-19. Libraries were prepared by immunoSEQ multiplex PCR; TCRdb keeps only in-frame clonotypes and omits some of them. The data show around 60,000 clones, 75% to 95% seen once. What was sequenced was peripheral blood. The receptors were sampled from a man in his sixties with acute or convalescent COVID-19.

The V and J genes are TRBV19 and TRBJ1-6, with a possible D match to TRBD1 (6 bases). Trimming removed 5 bases at V and 9 bases at J, with 11 bases between. The CDR3 covers 13 residues. Germline V gives CDR1 LNHDA, CDR2 SQIVND (reference sequence). Written as DNA, the CDR3 is TGTGCCAGTAGTTTCAGGGGAGCTTCACCCCTCCACTTT. Its protein product is CASSFRGASPLHF.

This clone appeared a few times. The J gene is TRBJ2-7, the V gene TRBV7-2; D not resolved. Per the germline V gene, CDR1 is SGHTA and CDR2 is FQGNSA. CDR3 length: 11 amino acids. The ends were cut back, 5 bases at V and 6 bases at J, with 8 bases in the middle. The CDR3 reads CASSTVSEQYF. The DNA for the CDR3 is TGTGCCAGCAGCACGGTGAGCGAGCAGTACTTC.

The chain couples TRBV2 to TRBJ1-6, with D possibly matching TRBD1 (6 bases). Germline CDR1 SNHLY, CDR2 FYNNEI. This CDR3 contains 14 residues. Trimming cost V 4 bases and J 4 bases, with 8 bases left between them. CDR3 sequence: CASSGQGYNSPLHF. The CDR3 DNA sequence: TGTGCCAGCAGTGGCCAGGGGTATAATTCACCCCTCCACTTT.

The chain couples TRBV30 to TRBJ1-1, with TRBD1 as a possible D gene (5 bases). The V end lost 3 bases, the J end lost 1 base, and 9 bases lay between the germline ends. CDR1 and CDR2 (germline): GTSNPN, SVGIG (reference sequence). The length of the CDR3 is 13 residues. The CDR3 sequence: CAWRRGRNTEAFF. As DNA, the CDR3 is TGTGCCTGGAGAAGGGGCAGGAACACTGAAGCTTTCTTT.

This chain uses TRBV7-8 with TRBJ2-1; 8 positions match TRBD2. J gave up 0 bases and V 4 bases, and 5 bases lay outside the gene matches. The germline CDR1 and CDR2 sequences are SGHVS and FQNEAQ. The CDR3 extends over 16 amino acids. CDR3 in amino acids: CASSSLAGGSYNEQFF. For the CDR3, the DNA is TGTGCCAGCAGCTCTCTAGCGGGTGGCTCCTACAATGAGCAGTTCTTC.